This entry features one TCR beta chain sequence. The sample is drawn from a study of blood T cell repertoires in COVID-19. Study as a whole: Italy, Spain and the United States were the sources of the convalescent and acute COVID-19 samples. Nucleic acid was either cDNA or gDNA, and it came from T cells, B-cell-depleted T cells, or PBMCs.

Produced via immunoSEQ multiplex PCR; TCRdb's table is partial and in-frame only. The data contain fewer than 350,000 clones, 85% to 90% of them singletons. Those who participated ranged in age from roughly 18 to 90 years and resided in some 24 US areas. The source material was PBMCs or T cells enriched from blood (not recorded which). The clonotype originates from a woman under 30 with acute COVID-19.

The CDR3 region is CASSPREQGWDTEAFF. Here the CDR3 DNA reads TGTGCCAGCTCACCACGCGAACAGGGATGGGACACTGAAGCTTTCTTT. The gene calls are TRBV18 and TRBJ1-1; possible D gene TRBD1, 6 bases. Germline loops: CDR1 KGHSH, CDR2 LQKENI. The CDR3 has 16 amino acids. Deletions cut 1 base from V and 3 bases from J, with 15 bases between.